The 23 T cell receptor beta chains below come from one sample, sequenced in a study of control samples from healthy donors and cancer patients. Method: immunoSEQ multiplex PCR; TCRdb's copy keeps in-frame clones and lacks some. This sample has 150,000 to 200,000 clones, with about 90% found just once. Sequencing was carried out using blood. These receptors all come from a man in his late teens or twenties in good health.

V and J are TRBV4-2 and TRBJ2-7; 11 bases agree with TRBD1. J was trimmed by 5 bases and V by 4 bases; bases with no gene match: 4. The germline V gene encodes CDR1 LGHNA and CDR2 YNFKEQ. The length of the CDR3 is 14 residues. The CDR3 DNA reads as TGTGCCAGCAGCCCAGGGACAGGGGGGGACGAGCAGTACTTC. Protein: CASSPGTGGDEQYF.

The rearrangement links TRBV6-1 to TRBJ1-5; tentative D call: TRBD1 (5 bases). Trimming left V 4 bases short and J 4 bases short, with 17 bases between. The CDR3 has 16 residues. Germline CDR1 and CDR2: MNHNS and SASEGT. CDR3 loop: CASSALETALNQPQHF. The CDR3 DNA reads as TGTGCCAGCAGTGCCCTTGAGACAGCCTTAAATCAGCCCCAGCATTTT.

V gene TRBV6-5 combines with J gene TRBJ1-4; the D gene is possibly TRBD1 (5 bases). The CDR3 runs 13 residues. Trimming shortened V by 8 bases and J by 7 bases, and 14 bases separated the two germline ends. CDR1 and CDR2 (germline): MNHEY, SVGAGI. CDR3 protein: CASGLGVREKLFF. The CDR3 DNA follows: TGTGCCAGCGGTTTGGGGGTTCGTGAAAAACTGTTTTTT.

The CDR3 loop is CASGQGTGYGYTF. CDR3 sequence (DNA): TGTGCCAGTGGACAGGGAACGGGCTATGGCTACACCTTC. This chain uses TRBV19 with TRBJ1-2; 8 bases line up with TRBD1. This CDR3 spans 13 amino acids. Trimming removed 8 bases from V and 4 bases from J; junction bases left unmatched: 6. Germline-derived CDR1 and CDR2 are LNHDA and SQIVND (reference sequence).

This chain connects TRBV28 to TRBJ1-5; weak D call: TRBD1 (6 bases). The germline V and J ends were trimmed by 8 bases and 3 bases, with 20 bases remaining between them. From germline, CDR1 is MDHEN and CDR2 SYDVKM. This CDR3 has 16 residues. The CDR3 DNA reads TGTGCCAGCGAAGACTTAACTGGACAGATCAATCAGCCCCAGCATTTT. Protein: CASEDLTGQINQPQHF.

The chain uses TRBV5-1 and TRBJ2-5; either TRBD1 or TRBD2 may supply D (5 bases each). This CDR3 is built from 15 residues. Between the trimmed V and J ends, which lost 1 base and 1 base, there was a span of 11 bases. Per germline, CDR1 SGHRS and CDR2 YFSETQ. The CDR3 coding sequence is TGCGCCAGCAGCTTGCGGGACCCCGTCCAAGAGACCCAGTACTTC. It is translated as CASSLRDPVQETQYF.

V is TRBV4-2 and J is TRBJ2-3, with TRBD2 matching 10 bases. This CDR3 region has 16 residues. V lost 0 bases to trimming and J lost 2 bases; unmatched junction nucleotides: 2. The germline V gene has CDR1 LGHNA and CDR2 YNFKEQ. Here the CDR3 DNA reads TGTGCCAGCAGCCAAGAACTAGCGGGGCCCACAGATACGCAGTATTTT. Protein sequence: CASSQELAGPTDTQYF.

The chain is built from TRBV30 and TRBJ1-6; 9 bases fit TRBD1. V was clipped by 2 bases and J by 4 bases; unmatched bases: 6. The CDR3 loop spans 16 amino acids. CDR1 is GTSNPN and CDR2 is SVGIG in the germline V gene (reference sequence). CDR3 sequence: CAWSPPGTGYNSPLHF. DNA for the CDR3: TGTGCCTGGAGTCCACCCGGGACAGGGTATAATTCACCCCTCCACTTT.

This chain connects TRBV24-1 to TRBJ2-3; 10 bases agree with TRBD1. CDR3 length: 15 residues. The V gene's germline CDR1 is KGHDR and CDR2 SFDVKD. The V gene end was trimmed by 5 bases and the J gene end by 4 bases; junction bases not matched to a gene: 5. CDR3 nucleotides: TGTGCCACCAGTGGGCGACAGGGGGCCCCAGATACGCAGTATTTT. Protein product: CATSGRQGAPDTQYF.

The rearrangement links TRBV5-1 to TRBJ2-1; D is unclear. The CDR3 consists of 14 residues. Germline loops: CDR1 SGHRS, CDR2 YFSETQ. V dropped 1 base and J dropped 4 bases, with 9 bases sitting between them. This CDR3 reads CASSLSGVYNEQFF. The CDR3 nucleotides are TGCGCCAGCAGCTTGAGTGGTGTTTACAATGAGCAGTTCTTC.

The gene calls are TRBV3-1 (or the pseudogene TRBV3-2) and TRBJ2-2, with TRBD2 as a possible D gene (6 bases). Trimming pared 4 bases from V and 7 bases from J, leaving 16 bases between. Germline values: CDR1 LGHDT, CDR2 YNNKEL (reference sequence). This CDR3 has 15 residues. The CDR3 spells CASSPRGGLGGELFF. In nucleotides, the CDR3 is TGTGCCAGCAGCCCCCGAGGAGGGTTGGGCGGGGAGCTGTTTTTT.

This rearrangement joins TRBV2 to TRBJ1-1; D may be TRBD1 (5 bases). Trimming cost V 6 bases and J 8 bases, with 16 bases left between them. The V gene's germline CDR1 is SNHLY and CDR2 FYNNEI. This CDR3 region has 13 residues. The CDR3 loop is CASRGRGVWEAFF. The CDR3 DNA is TGTGCCAGCAGAGGACGGGGGGTTTGGGAAGCTTTCTTT.

This chain links TRBV2 with TRBJ1-2, with 11 nucleotides matching TRBD1. The V gene end was trimmed by 6 bases and the J gene end by 2 bases; junction bases not matched to a gene: 5. The CDR3 spans 15 residues. Germline values: CDR1 SNHLY, CDR2 FYNNEI. CDR3 amino acids: CASRPGQGVNYGYTF. CDR3 DNA: TGTGCCAGCAGACCGGGACAGGGGGTCAACTATGGCTACACCTTC.

The CDR3 DNA is TGTGCCAGCAGCCAAGCCTGGCAGGGAAAACTCCTCTACGAGCAGTACTTC. Amino acid sequence: CASSQAWQGKLLYEQYF. The chain combines TRBV3-1 (or the pseudogene TRBV3-2) with TRBJ2-7; D might be TRBD1 (5 bases). Trimming removed 1 base from V and 3 bases from J, with 19 bases in between. CDR1 LGHDT and CDR2 YNNKEL come from the germline V gene (reference sequence). This CDR3 is built from 17 residues.

V usage is TRBV6-2 or TRBV6-3 and J usage is TRBJ2-2; D may be TRBD1 (7 bases). The CDR3 sequence is 16 residues long. Germline V gene lookup returns CDR1 MNHEY and CDR2 SVGEGT. V was trimmed by 2 bases and J by 1 base, leaving 11 bases between them. The CDR3 sequence is CASSYAGQMNTGELFF. The CDR3 region has the DNA TGTGCCAGCAGTTACGCGGGACAGATGAACACCGGGGAGCTGTTTTTT.

The V gene is TRBV28, the J gene TRBJ1-6; D is undetermined. Germline V gene data show CDR1 as MDHEN and CDR2 as SYDVKM. V gave up 6 bases and J gave up 9 bases, with 12 bases separating them. The CDR3 consists of 13 residues. CDR3 residues: CASRITPSSPLHF. The CDR3 bases are TGTGCCAGCAGGATTACCCCCTCTTCACCCCTCCACTTT.

The CDR3 DNA is TGTGCCACCAGCCAGGACAGGGGAGGGACCGGGGAGCTGTTTTTT. Its translation: CATSQDRGGTGELFF. This rearrangement joins TRBV15 to TRBJ2-2; 9 nucleotides agree with TRBD1. V shed 5 bases, J shed 5 bases, and the junction held 6 bases outside the gene matches. The CDR3 extends over 15 amino acids. Germline V lookup: CDR1 LNHNV, CDR2 YYDKDF (reference sequence).

The chain links TRBV11-2 to TRBJ2-5, with D possibly matching TRBD2 (5 bases). This CDR3 has 14 residues. Trimming left V 4 bases short and J 1 base short, with 10 bases between. Germline loops: CDR1 SGHAT, CDR2 FQNNGV. The CDR3 bases are TGTGCCAGCAGCTCCACTGGACTCCAAGAGACCCAGTACTTC. Amino acid sequence: CASSSTGLQETQYF.

CDR3 DNA: TGTGCCAGATACAGGGGGCAGGACTATGGCTACACCTTC. It encodes CARYRGQDYGYTF. This chain links TRBV30 with TRBJ1-2; 9 bases map to TRBD1. Germline V lookup: CDR1 GTSNPN, CDR2 SVGIG (reference sequence). Trimming removed 8 bases from V and 3 bases from J; junction bases left unmatched: 7. This CDR3 region has 13 residues.

CDR3 amino acids: CASSPGVGSRNYGYTF. The CDR3, as DNA: TGTGCCAGCAGCCCAGGCGTCGGGAGCAGAAACTATGGCTACACCTTC. The chain employs TRBV5-4 and TRBJ1-2; D is uncertain. Trimming removed 4 bases at V and 2 bases at J, with 18 bases between. CDR1 is SGHNT and CDR2 is YYREEE in the germline V gene (reference sequence). CDR3 length: 16 residues.

This chain connects TRBV2 to TRBJ2-3; 12 nucleotides agree with TRBD2. This CDR3 is built from 15 residues. Germline CDR1 is SNHLY and CDR2 is FYNNEI. Trimming at V came to 7 bases and at J to 3 bases, leaving 5 bases not matched to a gene. The CDR3 here is CASMPTSGGTDTQYF. Written as DNA, the CDR3 is TGTGCCAGCATGCCGACTAGCGGGGGAACAGATACGCAGTATTTT.

This clone was detected only a few times. V usage is TRBV6-5 and J usage is TRBJ1-1; TRBD1 aligns across 7 bases. The germline V gene has CDR1 MNHEY and CDR2 SVGAGI. The trim removed 6 bases at V and 1 base at J, leaving 5 bases unmatched. The CDR3 is 14 amino acids. CDR3 coding DNA: TGTGCCAGCAGCCTTTACAGGGGGAACACTGAAGCTTTCTTT. Translation gives CASSLYRGNTEAFF.

The V and J genes are TRBV3-1 (or the pseudogene TRBV3-2) and TRBJ1-3; D is uncertain. Germline CDR1 LGHDT, CDR2 YNNKEL (reference sequence). Between the trimmed V and J ends, which lost 3 bases and 3 bases, there was a span of 12 bases. This CDR3 comprises 15 residues. The CDR3: CASSHSAPSGNTIYF. The CDR3 region has the DNA TGTGCCAGCAGCCACTCCGCCCCCAGTGGAAACACCATATATTTT.